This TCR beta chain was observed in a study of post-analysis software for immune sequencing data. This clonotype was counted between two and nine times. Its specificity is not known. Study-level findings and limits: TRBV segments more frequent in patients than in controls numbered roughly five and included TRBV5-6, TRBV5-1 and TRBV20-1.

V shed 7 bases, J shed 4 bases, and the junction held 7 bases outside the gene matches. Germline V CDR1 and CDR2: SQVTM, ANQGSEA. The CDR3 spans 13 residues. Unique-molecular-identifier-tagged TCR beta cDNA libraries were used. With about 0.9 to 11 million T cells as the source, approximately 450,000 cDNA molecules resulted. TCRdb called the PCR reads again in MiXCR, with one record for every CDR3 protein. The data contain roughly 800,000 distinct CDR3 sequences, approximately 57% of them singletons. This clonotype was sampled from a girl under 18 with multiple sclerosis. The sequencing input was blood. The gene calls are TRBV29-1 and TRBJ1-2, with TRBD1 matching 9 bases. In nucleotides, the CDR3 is TGCAGCGCCCTCGGGACAGGGTTCTATGGCTACACCTTC. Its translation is CSALGTGFYGYTF.